Described below is a single T cell receptor beta chain sequence and its context. This sample also contains other DNA sequences that code for the same CDR3. The data originate from a study of shared clonotypes between healthy human individuals. Repertoires were generated with immunoSEQ multiplex PCR, while TCRdb's copy carries only in-frame clones and drops some. The sample consists of about 1 million clones, approximately 76% of them appearing once. Germline V gene sequence: CDR1 GTSNPN, CDR2 SVGIG (reference sequence). The germline V and J ends were trimmed by 2 bases and 1 base, with 8 bases remaining between them. CDR3 length: 13 residues.

Sequencing was done on a sample of memory CD4+ T cells sorted from blood. The subset was: CD45RA-negative fraction. The J gene is TRBJ2-5, the V gene TRBV30; D is undetermined. This clonotype was obtained from a man aged 18 to 30 in good health. CDR3 sequence: CAWSLGLQETQYF. The CDR3 nucleotides read TGTGCCTGGAGTTTAGGGCTCCAAGAGACCCAGTACTTC.